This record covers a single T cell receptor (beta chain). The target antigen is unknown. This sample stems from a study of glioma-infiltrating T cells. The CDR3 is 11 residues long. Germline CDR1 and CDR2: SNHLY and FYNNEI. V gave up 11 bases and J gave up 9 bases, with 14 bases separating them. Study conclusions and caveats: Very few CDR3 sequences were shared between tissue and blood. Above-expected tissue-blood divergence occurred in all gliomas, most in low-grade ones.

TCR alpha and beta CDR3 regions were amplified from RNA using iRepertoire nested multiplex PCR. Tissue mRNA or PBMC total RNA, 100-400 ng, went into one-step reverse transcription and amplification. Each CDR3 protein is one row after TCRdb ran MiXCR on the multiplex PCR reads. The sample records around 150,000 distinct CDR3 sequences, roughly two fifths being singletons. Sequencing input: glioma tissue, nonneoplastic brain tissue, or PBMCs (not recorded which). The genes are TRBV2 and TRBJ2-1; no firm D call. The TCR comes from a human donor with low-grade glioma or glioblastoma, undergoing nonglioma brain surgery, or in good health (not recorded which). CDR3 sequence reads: CASRRNSEQFF. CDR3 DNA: TGTGCCTCAAGGAGAAATTCTGAGCAGTTCTTC.